This entry concerns a single T cell receptor beta chain. Its antigen remains unidentified. The record originates from a study of T cells in Graves' hyperthyroidism and ophthalmopathy. In the study overall: Any treatment followed the collection of peripheral blood at initial diagnosis. General observations from the study: Researchers found most expanded thyroid clonotypes above 0.001 in blood as well.

RNA transcripts served as the template for amplifying TCR beta CDR3 regions. Researchers ran a first-round RT-PCR on the TCR CDR3 using the HTBI primer set. MiXCR, run by TCRdb on the multiplex PCR reads, gives a single entry per CDR3 protein. This table holds more than 550,000 distinct CDR3 sequences, 18% found once. Before ophthalmopathy appeared, progressors gave blood at initial hyperthyroidism diagnosis. Using about 10 ml of fresh peripheral blood, PBMCs were prepared. The CDR3 has 19 residues. Germline CDR1 is LNHDA and CDR2 is SQIVND (reference sequence). Trimming took off 4 bases at V and 0 bases at J, with 21 bases between the two ends.

Sequencing was carried out using blood. The sequence was collected from a woman in her forties or fifties with Graves' hyperthyroidism that later progressed to Graves' ophthalmopathy. The chain has TRBV19 and TRBJ2-2; D perhaps matches TRBD1 (6 bases). CDR3 loop: CASSRPRGTFRSNTGELFF. CDR3 in DNA: TGTGCCAGTAGTAGGCCCAGGGGTACTTTTCGGTCGAACACCGGGGAGCTGTTTTTT.